This T cell receptor beta chain was identified in a study of regulatory T cells in long-lasting Graves disease. To make TCR beta libraries, researchers used iRepertoire HTBI primers and Arm-PCR of CDR3 regions. TCRdb fed the multiplex PCR reads into MiXCR, producing one record per CDR3 protein. The sample contains 680,000 or so distinct CDR3 sequences, 16% of which appear only once. Germline V gene lookup returns CDR1 MGHRA and CDR2 YSYEKL. After removal of 4 bases from V and 5 bases from J, the junction contained 11 bases not matched to a gene. This CDR3 has 16 residues. The time point is: newly diagnosed GD, antithyroid drugs for less than 3 months. RNA isolated from PBMCs was used to make the TCR library. This clonotype was counted a few times. This sample was shared with a second study, whose subject was T cells in Graves' hyperthyroidism and ophthalmopathy. According to that study: HTBI primers were the set used in a first-round RT-PCR of the TCR CDR3. Most expanded thyroid clonotypes above 0.001 recurred in blood.

The chain carries TRBV4-1 and TRBJ2-1, with TRBD1 matching over 7 bases. This material consisted of peripheral blood mononuclear cells (PBMCs), taken at new diagnosis, from a patient treated with antithyroid drugs. The receptor was derived from a woman aged 25 to 45 with Graves disease. The CDR3 loop reads CASSPSRRGQDNEQFF. In DNA form, the CDR3 reads TGCGCCAGCAGCCCTTCCCGAAGGGGGCAAGACAATGAGCAGTTCTTC.